This record concerns one T cell receptor beta chain sequence. Its antigen is as yet unknown. The data stem from a study of response to subunit inactivated influenza vaccine. CDR3 size: 17 residues. V trimming: 2 bases; J trimming: 0 bases; junction bases outside the gene matches: 8. Germline V gene data show CDR1 as LGHNA and CDR2 as YSLEER. TCRdb reanalysed the RT-PCR reads using MiXCR and keeps one entry per CDR3 protein. Among 860,000 or so distinct CDR3 sequences listed, roughly 20% were seen once. Whole-study results and caveats: Each seasonal influenza vaccination, the authors suggested, recruits few new T cells.

The source material was PBMCs from blood, sampled 5 days after vaccination. The origin of this receptor is a man aged 50 or older who received an inactivated influenza vaccine. This chain links TRBV4-3 with TRBJ1-2, with 8 bases lining up with TRBD1. The CDR3 reads CASSQRIGTGPNYGYTF. DNA of the CDR3: TGCGCCAGCAGCCAAAGGATTGGGACAGGACCTAACTATGGCTACACCTTC.